One and the same sample provided the 32 T cell receptor beta chains below, sequenced in a study of blood T cell repertoires in COVID-19. The protocol was immunoSEQ multiplex PCR, while the TCRdb copy is restricted to in-frame clones and leaves out a portion. This sample has approximately 390,000 clones, with 70% to 90% found just once. The sample taken for sequencing was peripheral blood. The receptors derive from an older woman with COVID-19, enrolled during active disease.

V and J are TRBV28 and TRBJ2-3, with D possibly TRBD1 on 7 matching bases. The CDR3 spans 16 residues. The germline V gene has CDR1 MDHEN and CDR2 SYDVKM. Trimming removed 0 bases at V and 2 bases at J, with 12 bases between. CDR3 coding DNA: TGTGCCAGCAGTTTATGGACAGGGAGGAACACAGATACGCAGTATTTT. Amino acids: CASSLWTGRNTDTQYF.

V is TRBV5-6 and J is TRBJ1-2; D gene uncertain. The CDR3 spans 14 residues. V shed 1 base and J shed 4 bases, with 11 bases lying between them. Germline V gene lookup returns CDR1 SGHDT and CDR2 YYEEEE. The CDR3, as DNA: TGTGCCAGCAGCTTGCCTGACGGAGGCTATGGCTACACCTTC. Residues: CASSLPDGGYGYTF.

The chain has TRBV7-2 and TRBJ1-6; D may be TRBD1 (5 bases). Germline CDR1 is SGHTA and CDR2 is FQGNSA. V gave up 0 bases and J gave up 6 bases, with 12 bases separating them. The CDR3 is 16 residues long. In nucleotides, the CDR3 is TGTGCCAGCAGCTTAGCCCCGACAGCCATTAATTCACCCCTCCACTTT. Translated, it gives CASSLAPTAINSPLHF.

The chain links TRBV7-9 to TRBJ1-2, with 9 bases lining up with TRBD1. This CDR3 has 14 residues. Germline loops: CDR1 SEHNR, CDR2 FQNEAQ (reference sequence). V was clipped by 2 bases and J by 3 bases; unmatched bases: 1. The DNA for the CDR3 is TGTGCCAGCAGCTTAACAGGGGGCGACTATGGCTACACCTTC. This gives the protein CASSLTGGDYGYTF.

The chain is built from TRBV5-6 and TRBJ2-5; 8 bases agree with TRBD2. Germline V CDR1 and CDR2: SGHDT, YYEEEE. The CDR3 length is 16 residues. The V gene end was trimmed by 1 base and the J gene end by 2 bases; junction bases not matched to a gene: 7. CDR3 bases: TGTGCCAGCAGCTTGCGTGAGCGGGGGCCGCAAGAGACCCAGTACTTC. Translating gives CASSLRERGPQETQYF.

The V gene is TRBV5-4, the J gene TRBJ1-5, with TRBD1 identical over 8 bases. CDR1 SGHNT and CDR2 YYREEE come from the germline V gene (reference sequence). The CDR3 sequence is 15 residues long. Trimming took 4 bases from V and 0 from J; bases not matched to a gene: 3. The CDR3 is CASSITGGSNQPQHF. CDR3 DNA sequence: TGTGCCAGCAGCATCACAGGGGGTAGCAATCAGCCCCAGCATTTT.

The gene calls are TRBV5-1 and TRBJ1-4, with a weak D call TRBD1 (6 bases). This CDR3 region has 15 residues. V dropped 4 bases and J dropped 3 bases, with 13 bases sitting between them. The V gene's germline CDR1 is SGHRS and CDR2 YFSETQ. DNA for the CDR3: TGCGCCAGCAGCCCACCGACAGGAGCTAATGAAAAACTGTTTTTT. Amino acids: CASSPPTGANEKLFF.

The V gene is TRBV28, the J gene TRBJ1-1, with TRBD1 as a possible D gene (5 bases). There are 12 residues in the CDR3. V gave up 2 bases and J gave up 11 bases, with 12 bases separating them. Germline CDR1 reads MDHEN; CDR2 reads SYDVKM. The CDR3 spells CASSLVVQEAFF. The CDR3 DNA is TGTGCCAGCAGTTTAGTAGTACAGGAGGCTTTCTTT. The complete variable domain, with remaining parts taken from reference TRBV28 and TRBJ1-1, reads DVKVTQSSRYLVKRTGEKVFLECVQDMDHENMFWYRQDPGLGLRLIYFSYDVKMKEKGDIPEGYSVSREKKERFSLILESASTNQTSMYLCASSLVVQEAFFGQGTRLTVV.

This chain connects TRBV7-9 to TRBJ2-7, with TRBD2 matching 13 bases. The CDR3 is 15 amino acids. Germline-derived CDR1 and CDR2 are SEHNR and FQNEAQ (reference sequence). After removal of 5 bases from V and 3 bases from J, the junction contained 4 bases not matched to a gene. The CDR3 DNA follows: TGTGCCAGCAGCGCCACTAGCGGGGGGGACTACGAGCAGTACTTC. It is translated as CASSATSGGDYEQYF.

The chain combines TRBV29-1 with TRBJ2-1, with 9 bases identical to TRBD2. V was pared by 0 bases and J by 6 bases, with 9 bases of the junction left unmatched. The CDR3 consists of 16 residues. Looked up from germline, CDR1 is SQVTM and CDR2 is ANQGSEA. For the CDR3, the DNA is TGCAGCGTTGAAGATCGTAGCGGGGGACTCTCCAATGAGCAGTTCTTC. It is translated as CSVEDRSGGLSNEQFF.

This clone was counted once. The rearrangement uses TRBV18 and TRBJ1-1; 9 bases align to TRBD1. The CDR3 extends over 13 amino acids. After removal of 7 bases from V and 6 bases from J, the junction contained 6 bases not matched to a gene. Germline V gives CDR1 KGHSH, CDR2 LQKENI. CDR3 DNA sequence: TGTGCCAGCTTAGACAGGGGGGACGCTGAAGCTTTCTTT. It yields the protein CASLDRGDAEAFF.

This chain links TRBV28 with TRBJ2-1; 8 positions agree with TRBD2. With V trimmed by 3 bases and J by 5 bases, 12 bases remained unmatched. The CDR3 is 17 residues long. The germline V gene has CDR1 MDHEN and CDR2 SYDVKM. CDR3 DNA sequence: TGTGCCAGCAGTTTCCTCGCTAATAGCGGGGCCCACAATGAGCAGTTCTTC. As protein: CASSFLANSGAHNEQFF.

This clone occurred once. This chain's CDR3 is CASSAYVGGTGSNSPLHF. The CDR3 DNA follows: TGCGCCAGCAGCGCATACGTTGGGGGGACAGGATCAAATTCACCCCTCCACTTT. The chain carries TRBV5-1 and TRBJ1-6, with TRBD1 identical over 8 bases. The CDR3 extends over 18 amino acids. Germline CDR1 reads SGHRS; CDR2 reads YFSETQ. V lost 4 bases, J lost 7 bases, and 16 bases stayed unmatched.

A few counts support this clone. The identical CDR3 is also encoded by other nucleotide sequences in the sample. V and J are TRBV2 and TRBJ1-1, with TRBD1 matching over 7 bases. With 6 bases clipped from V and 2 bases from J, the junction kept 3 bases outside the gene matches. Germline V gene lookup returns CDR1 SNHLY and CDR2 FYNNEI. The CDR3 length is 13 residues. The CDR3 DNA sequence: TGTGCCAGCAGCCGACAGGGAAACACTGAAGCTTTCTTT. Residues: CASSRQGNTEAFF.

Only a few counts were recorded for this clone. The rearrangement uses TRBV19 and TRBJ1-1; 8 positions match TRBD1. CDR1 and CDR2 from the germline V gene are LNHDA and SQIVND (reference sequence). CDR3 length: 14 residues. After removal of 4 bases from V and 4 bases from J, the junction contained 5 bases not matched to a gene. The CDR3 DNA reads as TGTGCCAGTAGTAGGGCAGGGGGCACCACTGAAGCTTTCTTT. This sequence encodes CASSRAGGTTEAFF.

The V and J genes are TRBV7-2 and TRBJ1-3; D unresolved. The germline V gene has CDR1 SGHTA and CDR2 FQGNSA. Trimming removed 5 bases at V and 0 bases at J, with 5 bases between. The CDR3 is made up of 13 amino acids. The CDR3 bases are TGTGCCAGCAGCCCCATCTCTGGAAACACCATATATTTT. It is translated as CASSPISGNTIYF. Variable domain in full (rest from reference TRBV7-2 and TRBJ1-3): GAGVSQSPSNKVTEKGKDVELRCDPISGHTALYWYRQSLGQGLEFLIYFQGNSAPDKSGLPSDRFSAERTGGSVSTLTIQRTQQEDSAVYLCASSPISGNTIYFGEGSWLTVV.

The chain employs TRBV6-4 and TRBJ1-2; a possible D gene is TRBD1 (6 bases). The CDR3 totals 15 residues. The germline V gene has CDR1 MRHNA and CDR2 SNTAGT. V was pared by 3 bases and J by 3 bases, with 14 bases between. The CDR3 DNA sequence: TGTGCCAGCAGTGAAAGTGGCAGGGGCGACTATGGCTACACCTTC. Translated, it gives CASSESGRGDYGYTF.

This clone appeared a few times. The chain links TRBV9 to TRBJ1-1, with D perhaps matching TRBD1 (5 bases). The germline gives CDR1 SGDLS, CDR2 YYNGEE. V was cut by 4 bases and J by 6 bases, with 10 bases left in between. There are 12 residues in the CDR3. In nucleotides, the CDR3 is TGTGCCAGCAGCCCGGGAGGGGCTGAAGCTTTCTTT. Translation: CASSPGGAEAFF.

V is TRBV5-1 and J is TRBJ1-1; D possibly corresponds to TRBD1 (5 bases). The CDR3 covers 14 residues. CDR1 and CDR2 from the germline V gene are SGHRS and YFSETQ. With 3 bases removed from V and 0 bases from J, the gap between germline ends came to 9 bases. CDR3 in amino acids: CASSWGGMNTEAFF. In nucleotides, the CDR3 is TGCGCCAGCAGCTGGGGGGGTATGAACACTGAAGCTTTCTTT. Using reference TRBV5-1 and TRBJ1-1 for the parts outside the CDR3, the full variable domain is KAGVTQTPRYLIKTRGQQVTLSCSPISGHRSVSWYQQTPGQGLQFLFEYFSETQRNKGNFPGRFSGRQFSNSRSEMNVSTLELGDSALYLCASSWGGMNTEAFFGQGTRLTVV.

The chain has TRBV24-1 and TRBJ1-1; 10 nucleotides match TRBD1. The CDR3 totals 16 residues. The V gene's germline CDR1 is KGHDR and CDR2 SFDVKD. The V gene end was trimmed by 4 bases and the J gene end by 4 bases; junction bases not matched to a gene: 8. CDR3 bases: TGTGCCACCAGTGAGGCCGGGACAGGGGTCGTCACTGAAGCTTTCTTT. Translation gives CATSEAGTGVVTEAFF.

J is TRBJ1-1 and V is TRBV11-3; 9 bases map to TRBD1. The CDR3 is 21 residues long. J lost 3 bases, V lost 0 bases, and 20 bases had no gene match. CDR1 is SGHNT, CDR2 YENEEA, per germline. This CDR3 reads CASSLETRTGAPGPYDTEAFF. Written as DNA, the CDR3 is TGTGCCAGCAGCTTAGAGACCCGGACAGGGGCGCCGGGTCCCTACGACACTGAAGCTTTCTTT. Combining the CDR3 with reference TRBV11-3 and TRBJ1-1 gives the whole variable domain EAGVVQSPRYKIIEKKQPVAFWCNPISGHNTLYWYLQNLGQGPELLIRYENEEAVDDSQLPKDRFSAERLKGVDSTLKIQPAELGDSAVYLCASSLETRTGAPGPYDTEAFFGQGTRLTVV.

This clone was counted once. The chain couples TRBV6-1 to TRBJ2-5; 13 bases are shared with TRBD2. Losses at the gene ends were 3 bases for V and 5 bases for J; bases not matched to a gene: 6. The CDR3 runs 16 residues. The germline V gene encodes CDR1 MNHNS and CDR2 SASEGT. CDR3 region: CASSDTSGGAIETQYF. Here the CDR3 DNA reads TGTGCCAGCAGTGATACTAGCGGGGGGGCAATTGAGACCCAGTACTTC.

The chain recombines TRBV29-1 with TRBJ1-5; 7 nucleotides match TRBD1. Trimming took 4 bases from V and 5 from J; bases not matched to a gene: 2. Germline loops: CDR1 SQVTM, CDR2 ANQGSEA. The CDR3 length is 12 residues. The CDR3 loop is CSVGTGDQPQHF. The CDR3 nucleotides are TGCAGCGTTGGGACAGGAGATCAGCCCCAGCATTTT.

The genes are TRBV3-1 (or the pseudogene TRBV3-2) and TRBJ2-2; possible D gene TRBD1, 6 bases. Per germline, CDR1 LGHDT and CDR2 YNNKEL (reference sequence). The CDR3 has 15 amino acids. Trimming shortened V by 4 bases and J by 4 bases, and 13 bases separated the two germline ends. The CDR3 DNA sequence: TGTGCCAGCAGCCGAACAGGGAAGGCCACCGGGGAGCTGTTTTTT. Protein: CASSRTGKATGELFF.

The chain employs TRBV30 and TRBJ1-1, with TRBD1 as a possible D gene (5 bases). The CDR3 length is 14 residues. Per germline, CDR1 GTSNPN and CDR2 SVGIG (reference sequence). Trimming removed 0 bases at V and 4 bases at J, with 12 bases between. For the CDR3, the DNA is TGTGCCTGGAGTGTACTGGGCGGGGGCACTGAAGCTTTCTTT. It codes for CAWSVLGGGTEAFF.

Of note for this clone: The identical CDR3 is also encoded by other nucleotide sequences in the sample. The chain links TRBV5-1 to TRBJ2-2, with 7 bases that match TRBD1. The trim removed 0 bases at V and 5 bases at J, leaving 4 bases unmatched. The CDR3 consists of 15 residues. The germline CDR1 and CDR2 sequences are SGHRS and YFSETQ. CDR3 region: CASSLAGRGTGELFF. CDR3 coding DNA: TGCGCCAGCAGCTTGGCCGGCAGGGGGACCGGGGAGCTGTTTTTT.

V gene TRBV11-2 combines with J gene TRBJ2-5; 16 bases match TRBD2. The germline V gene encodes CDR1 SGHAT and CDR2 FQNNGV. The CDR3 loop spans 17 amino acids. V shed 4 bases and J 2 bases; nucleotides not matched to a gene: 4. The DNA for the CDR3 is TGTGCCAGCAGCTGGGGACTAGCGGGGGGGTCTCAAGAGACCCAGTACTTC. This sequence encodes CASSWGLAGGSQETQYF.

The CDR3 nucleotides are TGTGCCTGGAGTGTACCTGGCAGGGGACCTGAAGCTTTCTTT. This translates into CAWSVPGRGPEAFF. V is TRBV30 and J is TRBJ1-1, with a weak D call TRBD1 (6 bases). CDR1 and CDR2 (germline): GTSNPN, SVGIG (reference sequence). The CDR3 length is 14 residues. V lost 0 bases, J lost 6 bases, and 14 bases lay in between.

The chain carries TRBV9 and TRBJ1-1; 7 bases fit TRBD1. After removal of 2 bases from V and 1 base from J, the junction contained 5 bases not matched to a gene. The CDR3 consists of 15 residues. The germline CDR1 and CDR2 sequences are SGDLS and YYNGEE. The CDR3, as DNA: TGTGCCAGCAGCGTCCAGGGGGAAGGGAACACTGAAGCTTTCTTT. Translated: CASSVQGEGNTEAFF.

The table lists this clone with a count of one. The chain joins TRBV10-1 to TRBJ2-3, with 10 bases matching TRBD2. Trimming took 8 bases from V and 4 from J; bases not matched to a gene: 15. The CDR3 runs 17 residues. In germline, CDR1 is WNHNN, CDR2 SYGVQD (reference sequence). In DNA, the CDR3 is TGCGCCAGCCATATTCCTCTGGAGCGGGGGGGCCCAGATACGCAGTATTTT. This gives the protein CASHIPLERGGPDTQYF.

Note on this clone: Other nucleotide sequences in the sample specify the same CDR3. This chain uses TRBV19 with TRBJ1-2; 9 bases fit TRBD1. The CDR3 totals 14 residues. Germline lookup yields CDR1 LNHDA and CDR2 SQIVND (reference sequence). With 6 bases clipped from V and 4 bases from J, the junction kept 6 bases outside the gene matches. The CDR3 region is CASRPGQGSYGYTF. The DNA of the CDR3 is TGTGCCAGTAGGCCGGGACAGGGCAGCTATGGCTACACCTTC.

The V call is TRBV3-1 (or the pseudogene TRBV3-2), the J call TRBJ1-2, with D tentatively TRBD1 (5 bases). There are 13 residues in the CDR3. The V gene lost 0 bases and the J gene lost 8 bases, with 10 bases spanning the gap. Germline V gene sequence: CDR1 LGHDT, CDR2 YNNKEL (reference sequence). The CDR3 region is CASSQDFRAGYTF. The CDR3 nucleotides are TGTGCCAGCAGCCAAGATTTCAGGGCCGGCTACACCTTC.